This entry lists 31 T cell receptor beta chains sequenced from one sample in a study of graft-versus-host responses after intestinal transplantation. No antigen has been identified for these receptors. Here immunoSEQ multiplex PCR was the method, and the copy in TCRdb shows in-frame clones only, minus some. The table lists 80,000 to 90,000 clones, about 90% of them singletons, with less than 0.12% in the top ten. The sample in question was unstimulated CD4+ T cells sorted from spleen or lymph node cells, obtained before intestinal transplant. Source of these receptors: a human donor who received an intestinal transplant.

V gene TRBV5-1 combines with J gene TRBJ2-3, with TRBD2 matching 11 bases. The CDR3 has 17 amino acids. Germline assignment: CDR1 SGHRS and CDR2 YFSETQ. V was clipped by 3 bases and J by 2 bases; unmatched bases: 8. In DNA form, the CDR3 reads TGCGCCAGCAGCTCCTCCTTAGCGGGGGGGTACACAGATACGCAGTATTTT. It specifies CASSSSLAGGYTDTQYF.

V gene TRBV5-3 combines with J gene TRBJ1-4; 8 bases match TRBD1. TRBV5-3 is treated as an ORF (open reading frame) with a function not yet certain. Trimming took 2 bases from V and 12 from J; bases not matched to a gene: 12. The CDR3 has 15 residues. This CDR3 reads CARSFSPGTGVELFF. CDR3 DNA: TGTGCCAGAAGCTTCAGTCCCGGGACAGGAGTGGAACTGTTTTTT.

This chain uses TRBV6-6 with TRBJ1-2, with D uncertain. The CDR3 totals 13 residues. Trimming removed 3 bases at V and 8 bases at J, with 13 bases between. Looked up from germline, CDR1 is MNHNY and CDR2 is SVGAGI (reference sequence). The CDR3 region is CASSYEGLGGYTF. The CDR3 region has the DNA TGTGCCAGCAGTTATGAGGGTTTGGGAGGCTACACCTTC.

The chain combines TRBV18 with TRBJ2-5; no definite D call. Germline loops: CDR1 KGHSH, CDR2 LQKENI. Trimming pared 2 bases from V and 2 bases from J, leaving 9 bases between. The CDR3 runs 14 residues. This chain's CDR3 is CASSPGQQQETQYF. The CDR3, as DNA: TGTGCCAGCTCACCAGGTCAACAGCAAGAGACCCAGTACTTC.

This clone was recorded only once. The gene calls are TRBV19 and TRBJ1-1, with D tentatively TRBD1 (5 bases). Germline CDR1 is LNHDA and CDR2 is SQIVND (reference sequence). The CDR3 sequence is 14 residues long. V was shortened by 3 bases and J by 9 bases, with 17 bases between the two germline ends. The CDR3 DNA reads TGTGCCAGTAGTATCGGGGGGGACCGGACGAAAGCTTTCTTT. Translated: CASSIGGDRTKAFF. Combining the CDR3 with reference TRBV19 and TRBJ1-1 gives the whole variable domain DGGITQSPKYLFRKEGQNVTLSCEQNLNHDAMYWYRQDPGQGLRLIYYSQIVNDFQKGDIAEGYSVSREKKESFPLTVTSAQKNPTAFYLCASSIGGDRTKAFFGQGTRLTVV.

This chain joins TRBV27 and TRBJ2-2, with D possibly TRBD1 on 6 matching bases. With 7 bases removed from V and 0 bases from J, the gap between germline ends came to 12 bases. The germline gives CDR1 MNHEY, CDR2 SMNVEV (reference sequence). This CDR3 is built from 15 residues. CDR3 in amino acids: CASKRGTANTGELFF. DNA of the CDR3: TGTGCCAGCAAAAGGGGGACGGCGAACACCGGGGAGCTGTTTTTT.

The chain carries TRBV6-1 and TRBJ2-5, with D possibly TRBD1 on 6 matching bases. The end of the DNA fits TRBJ2-7 better, so the J call may be wrong. The CDR3 is made up of 15 amino acids. Looked up from germline, CDR1 is MNHNS and CDR2 is SASEGT. The CDR3 protein is CASGLEGGLSYEQYF. CDR3 DNA: TGTGCCAGCGGCCTAGAAGGGGGTTTATCCTACGAGCAGTACTTC.

The rearrangement links TRBV7-9 to TRBJ2-1; 7 bases fit TRBD1. Germline CDR1 reads SEHNR; CDR2 reads FQNEAQ (reference sequence). The CDR3 is made up of 15 amino acids. Unmatched junction bases numbered 6, after V lost 5 bases and J lost 2 bases. The CDR3 DNA is TGTGCCAGCAGCCCAAGGACAGGCACCTACAATGAGCAGTTCTTC. Amino acid sequence: CASSPRTGTYNEQFF.

J is TRBJ2-7 and V is TRBV5-8; TRBD1 is a possible D gene (5 bases). Germline CDR1 reads SGHTS; CDR2 reads YDEGEE. The CDR3 spans 12 residues. The germline V and J ends were trimmed by 7 bases and 7 bases, with 15 bases remaining between them. DNA for the CDR3: TGTGCCAGCGGGGCTGGGCCAGGGGAGCAGTACTTC. Residues: CASGAGPGEQYF. Variable domain in full (rest from reference TRBV5-8 and TRBJ2-7): EAGVTQSPTHLIKTRGQQATLRCSPISGHTSVYWYQQALGLGLQFLLWYDEGEERNRGNFPPRFSGRQFPNYSSELNVNALELEDSALYLCASGAGPGEQYFGPGTRLTVT.

This CDR3 is CASSLATGQLGEQYF. The CDR3 bases are TGTGCCAGCAGCTTAGCAACCGGACAGCTCGGCGAGCAGTACTTC. This chain links TRBV7-9 with TRBJ2-7; D is perhaps TRBD1 (6 bases). This CDR3 region has 15 residues. V was pared by 0 bases and J by 6 bases, with 15 bases between. The germline gives CDR1 SEHNR, CDR2 FQNEAQ (reference sequence).

The rearrangement uses TRBV18 and TRBJ2-3; 9 bases agree with TRBD1. This CDR3 has 13 residues. The ends lost 6 bases at V and 6 bases at J; junction bases unmatched: 4. Germline V lookup: CDR1 KGHSH, CDR2 LQKENI. This CDR3 is CASSTGGVDTQYF. The CDR3 bases are TGTGCCAGCTCGACAGGGGGGGTCGATACGCAGTATTTT.

The rearrangement joins TRBV27 to TRBJ1-2, with 7 bases fitting TRBD1. The germline V gene has CDR1 MNHEY and CDR2 SMNVEV (reference sequence). The CDR3 consists of 19 residues. V lost 5 bases to trimming and J lost 0 bases; unmatched junction nucleotides: 18. The CDR3 DNA reads TGTGCCAGCAGTCTCAAAGGGTCCCGGGACAGCTCCTCTAACTATGGCTACACCTTC. It specifies CASSLKGSRDSSSNYGYTF.

V gene TRBV11-2 combines with J gene TRBJ1-1, with 8 bases lining up with TRBD1. This CDR3 is built from 14 residues. V lost 4 bases, J lost 3 bases, and 4 bases stayed unmatched. Germline CDR1 is SGHAT and CDR2 is FQNNGV. The DNA for the CDR3 is TGTGCCAGCAGCTCCAGGGGGCTTTACACTGAAGCTTTCTTT. Translated: CASSSRGLYTEAFF.

The V call is TRBV11-2, the J call TRBJ2-7; TRBD1 might be the D (5 bases). The CDR3 is 13 amino acids. V was shortened by 1 base and J by 3 bases, with 7 bases between the two germline ends. From germline, CDR1 is SGHAT and CDR2 FQNNGV. The CDR3 here is CASSLGTYYEQYF. CDR3 coding DNA: TGTGCCAGCAGCTTAGGGACATACTACGAGCAGTACTTC.

The chain is built from TRBV21-1 and TRBJ2-2; TRBD1 is the table's D call, not checked against the DNA. TRBV21-1 is an annotated pseudogene. This CDR3 spans 13 amino acids. Here the CDR3 reads CASRPTETGELFF. The CDR3 nucleotides are TGTGCCAGCAGGCCTACAGAGACCGGGGAGCTGTTTTTT.

This chain connects TRBV6-5 to TRBJ2-3; maybe TRBD2 (5 bases). Trimming removed 2 bases at V and 5 bases at J, with 8 bases between. The CDR3 is 13 residues long. Germline lookup yields CDR1 MNHEY and CDR2 SVGAGI. The CDR3 region is CASSYRAGDTQYF. DNA of the CDR3: TGTGCCAGCAGTTACAGGGCGGGAGATACGCAGTATTTT.

The rearrangement links TRBV7-9 to TRBJ2-6, with 7 bases that match TRBD2. Losses at the gene ends were 0 bases for V and 5 bases for J; bases not matched to a gene: 7. Germline CDR1 SEHNR, CDR2 FQNEAQ (reference sequence). The CDR3 consists of 17 residues. The CDR3 bases are TGTGCCAGCAGCTTAGCGGGGGGGTTCCCCAGGGCCAACGTCCTGACTTTC. It codes for CASSLAGGFPRANVLTF.

In its sample, this clone was seen a few times. The rearrangement uses TRBV2 and TRBJ2-6; D is unclear. The CDR3 covers 14 residues. The V gene lost 11 bases and the J gene lost 1 base, with 12 bases spanning the gap. Germline CDR1 and CDR2: SNHLY and FYNNEI. CDR3 in amino acids: CAAESPSGANVLTF. The CDR3 DNA reads TGTGCCGCCGAGTCTCCGTCTGGGGCCAACGTCCTGACTTTC. The full variable domain, in which reference TRBV2 and TRBJ2-6 provide the parts outside the CDR3, is EPEVTQTPSHQVTQMGQEVILRCVPISNHLYFYWYRQILGQKVEFLVSFYNNEISEKSEIFDDQFSVERPDGSNFTLKIRSTKLEDSAMYFCAAESPSGANVLTFGAGSRLTVL.

CDR3: CASSLGGLGEQYF. The CDR3 bases are TGTGCCAGCAGCTTAGGGGGCTTGGGGGAGCAGTACTTC. This chain joins TRBV7-2 and TRBJ2-7; TRBD1 is a possible D gene (5 bases). V shed 1 base and J shed 7 bases, with 11 bases lying between them. The CDR3 sequence is 13 residues long. Per germline, CDR1 SGHTA and CDR2 FQGNSA.

The CDR3 DNA is TGCGCCAGCAGCCGGGGACAGGGCGACACTGAAGCTTTCTTT. This translates into CASSRGQGDTEAFF. V usage is TRBV5-1 and J usage is TRBJ1-1; 9 bases are a match to TRBD1. The CDR3 sequence is 14 residues long. The ends lost 4 bases at V and 3 bases at J; junction bases unmatched: 4. Looked up from germline, CDR1 is SGHRS and CDR2 is YFSETQ.

The chain recombines TRBV9 with TRBJ1-2; 8 bases fit TRBD1. The V segment lost 4 bases and the J segment 5 bases; nucleotides outside the gene matches: 7. CDR1 and CDR2 (germline): SGDLS, YYNGEE. CDR3 length: 14 residues. In DNA, the CDR3 is TGTGCCAGCAGCCCCCAGGGACAGGCTTATGGCTACACCTTC. Translated, it gives CASSPQGQAYGYTF.

This chain links TRBV12-5 with TRBJ2-4, with a tentative D call TRBD2 (6 bases). The CDR3 sequence is 13 residues long. CDR1 is LGHNT and CDR2 is FRNRAP in the germline V gene. Trimming stripped 6 bases from V and 9 bases from J, with 15 bases between. The CDR3 loop is CASGHGGVSIQYF. The CDR3 bases are TGTGCTAGTGGGCACGGGGGTGTCAGCATTCAGTACTTC.

This rearrangement joins TRBV2 to TRBJ2-4, with 7 bases matching TRBD1. Germline CDR1 reads SNHLY; CDR2 reads FYNNEI. V shed 8 bases, J shed 7 bases, and the junction held 17 bases outside the gene matches. The CDR3 runs 16 residues. CDR3 region: CASVDRQGQFRNIQYF. The CDR3 DNA reads TGTGCCAGCGTGGATAGACAGGGCCAATTTAGGAACATTCAGTACTTC.

The chain carries TRBV6-5 and TRBJ2-7; 10 bases are a match to TRBD1. V was clipped by 2 bases and J by 3 bases; unmatched bases: 4. The CDR3 covers 15 residues. Per germline, CDR1 MNHEY and CDR2 SVGAGI. CDR3 coding DNA: TGTGCCAGCAGTTACACCCGGGACAGGGGCTACGAGCAGTACTTC. Its translation: CASSYTRDRGYEQYF.

The J gene is TRBJ1-1, the V gene TRBV19; possibly TRBD1 for D (5 bases). Trimming removed 8 bases at V and 3 bases at J, with 16 bases between. Germline loops: CDR1 LNHDA, CDR2 SQIVND (reference sequence). The CDR3 totals 14 residues. Here the CDR3 DNA reads TGTGCCAGTTCCGTTCAGGGAAGGGACACTGAAGCTTTCTTT. This sequence encodes CASSVQGRDTEAFF.

V and J are TRBV7-2 and TRBJ1-2; tentatively, D is TRBD1 (6 bases). CDR3 length: 14 residues. Germline assignment: CDR1 SGHTA and CDR2 FQGNSA. Trimming removed 2 bases at V and 6 bases at J, with 13 bases between. CDR3 DNA sequence: TGTGCCAGCAGCTTAACCACAGGGACCCATGGCTACACCTTC. This gives the protein CASSLTTGTHGYTF.

The V call is TRBV6-5, the J call TRBJ2-7, with a weak D call TRBD1 (6 bases). There are 16 residues in the CDR3. V was cut by 0 bases and J by 4 bases, with 16 bases left in between. Germline V lookup: CDR1 MNHEY, CDR2 SVGAGI. CDR3 in amino acids: CASSYSGVRGAYEQYF. Written as DNA, the CDR3 is TGTGCCAGCAGTTACTCGGGGGTCAGGGGAGCGTACGAGCAGTACTTC.

A word on this clone: One end of the junction does not line up with germline, which may come from a read error. The chain has TRBV7-7 and TRBJ2-2; D not resolved. Germline lookup yields CDR1 SSHAT and CDR2 FNYEAQ (reference sequence). This CDR3 is 16 amino acids long. CDR3 in DNA: TGTGCTAGCAGCCCCCGCGGTCACCCGAACACCGGGGAGCTGTTTTTT. Protein: CASSPRGHPNTGELFF.

The gene calls are TRBV10-3 and TRBJ1-4, with D uncertain. V lost 2 bases and J 8 bases, leaving 18 bases between the germline ends. CDR3 length: 16 amino acids. Germline V gene data show CDR1 as ENHRY and CDR2 as SYGVKD. The CDR3 DNA is TGTGCCATCAGTGAGCCGACCGGCCCAAGAGGAGAAAAACTGTTTTTT. It specifies CAISEPTGPRGEKLFF.

The chain is built from TRBV20-1 and TRBJ2-5, with D maybe TRBD2 (5 bases). The V end lost 3 bases, the J end lost 9 bases, and 8 bases lay between the germline ends. The germline V gene encodes CDR1 DFQATT and CDR2 SNEGSKA (reference sequence). The CDR3 has 10 amino acids. The CDR3 sequence: CSASGVAQYF. In DNA, the CDR3 is TGCAGTGCTAGCGGGGTGGCCCAGTACTTC.

This clone has just one count. The genes are TRBV10-3 and TRBJ2-1; D possibly corresponds to TRBD1 (6 bases). Trimming took 6 bases from V and 13 from J, leaving 13 bases between them. CDR1 is ENHRY and CDR2 is SYGVKD in the germline V gene. The CDR3 sequence is 11 residues long. The CDR3 protein is CAISVTGRQFF. DNA of the CDR3: TGTGCCATCAGCGTTACAGGGCGACAGTTCTTC.